These 26 T cell receptor beta chains were sequenced from one sample in a study of blood T cell repertoires in COVID-19. TCRdb's table, derived via immunoSEQ multiplex PCR, lists solely in-frame clones and lacks some. The table lists about 220,000 clones, about 87% of them singletons, with 2.6% in the top ten. Material: PBMCs or T cells enriched from blood (not recorded which). Receptors were obtained from a woman between 25 and 40 years old with acute COVID-19.

The chain combines TRBV19 with TRBJ2-7; TRBD1 agrees at 10 bases. Trimming cost V 6 bases and J 5 bases; bases outside gene matches: 4. The length of the CDR3 is 13 residues. Per the germline V gene, CDR1 is LNHDA and CDR2 is SQIVND (reference sequence). The CDR3 region is CASSGDRGNEQYF. The CDR3 DNA is TGTGCCAGTAGCGGGGACAGGGGAAACGAGCAGTACTTC.

The V call is TRBV19, the J call TRBJ1-5; D gene ambiguous. Germline lookup yields CDR1 LNHDA and CDR2 SQIVND (reference sequence). V lost 9 bases to trimming and J lost 4 bases, with 13 bases between them. CDR3 length: 13 amino acids. The CDR3 nucleotides are TGTGCCAGCGACGCCCGAGGTAATCAGCCCCAGCATTTT. Protein: CASDARGNQPQHF. Full variable domain (rest looked up from reference TRBV19 and TRBJ1-5): DGGITQSPKYLFRKEGQNVTLSCEQNLNHDAMYWYRQDPGQGLRLIYYSQIVNDFQKGDIAEGYSVSREKKESFPLTVTSAQKNPTAFYLCASDARGNQPQHFGDGTRLSIL.

This rearrangement joins TRBV4-2 to TRBJ1-4, with 9 bases identical to TRBD1. Germline V CDR1 and CDR2: LGHNA, YNFKEQ. The CDR3 runs to 14 residues. V gave up 0 bases and J gave up 10 bases; unmatched junction bases: 3. CDR3 in DNA: TGTGCCAGCAGCCAAGAACGACAGGGGGGAAAACTGTTTTTT. Amino acids: CASSQERQGGKLFF.

The CDR3 loop is CASSLGSQGSSYNSPLHF. CDR3 bases: TGTGCCAGCAGCTTGGGTTCGCAGGGGAGCTCCTATAATTCACCCCTCCACTTT. The rearrangement links TRBV5-8 to TRBJ1-6, with a weak D call TRBD1 (6 bases). From germline, CDR1 is SGHTS and CDR2 YDEGEE. This CDR3 has 18 residues. V lost 0 bases to trimming and J lost 0 bases, with 13 bases between them.

The V call is TRBV5-5, the J call TRBJ1-2; 8 bases line up with TRBD1. Germline trimming cut 0 bases from V and 12 bases from J; bases unmatched to any gene: 7. From germline, CDR1 is SGHKS and CDR2 YYEKEE (reference sequence). The CDR3 is 13 residues long. Written as DNA, the CDR3 is TGTGCCAGCAGCTTGGGGGGACAGGTGGCACACACCTTC. Translating it yields CASSLGGQVAHTF.

This rearrangement joins TRBV10-1 to TRBJ2-3; D is unclear. CDR3 length equals 14 residues. Germline V gene sequence: CDR1 WNHNN, CDR2 SYGVQD (reference sequence). Trimming cost V 3 bases and J 0 bases, with 7 bases left between them. The chain's CDR3 is CASSDSVSTDTQYF. The DNA of the CDR3 is TGCGCCAGCAGTGACTCGGTCAGCACAGATACGCAGTATTTT.

This chain connects TRBV6-5 to TRBJ2-6; D gene uncertain. The CDR3 is 15 residues long. Germline V gene data show CDR1 as MNHEY and CDR2 as SVGAGI. V was cut by 7 bases and J by 4 bases, with 14 bases left in between. CDR3 coding DNA: TGTGCCAGCACCCCGGTTCTCTCCGGGGCCAACGTCCTGACTTTC. Translation: CASTPVLSGANVLTF.

This clone was seen a single time. V usage is TRBV5-6 and J usage is TRBJ2-5, with a tentative D call TRBD1 (6 bases). Germline CDR1 is SGHDT and CDR2 is YYEEEE. The CDR3 runs 17 residues. Between the trimmed V and J ends, which lost 4 bases and 2 bases, there was a span of 21 bases. CDR3: CASSPSPTGKIQETQYF. CDR3 sequence (DNA): TGTGCCAGCAGCCCTAGCCCGACAGGAAAGATACAAGAGACCCAGTACTTC.

This clone occurred a few times. V gene TRBV7-9 combines with J gene TRBJ1-2; D gene uncertain. There are 13 residues in the CDR3. The germline V gene has CDR1 SEHNR and CDR2 FQNEAQ (reference sequence). Trimming cost V 1 base and J 4 bases, with 7 bases left between them. The CDR3: CASSLVAAYGYTF. CDR3 nucleotide sequence: TGTGCCAGCAGCTTAGTAGCAGCCTATGGCTACACCTTC.

This clone was picked up one time. The genes are TRBV5-8 and TRBJ2-2; weak D call: TRBD2 (5 bases). Germline CDR1 reads SGHTS; CDR2 reads YDEGEE. The CDR3 spans 18 residues. Between the trimmed V and J ends, which lost 1 base and 5 bases, there was a span of 21 bases. This CDR3 is CASSLFPGAYRETGELFF. The DNA for the CDR3 is TGTGCCAGCAGCTTGTTTCCTGGCGCCTATAGGGAGACCGGGGAGCTGTTTTTT.

The chain combines TRBV30 with TRBJ1-6; D possibly corresponds to TRBD1 (6 bases). CDR3 length: 13 amino acids. CDR1 and CDR2 (germline): GTSNPN, SVGIG (reference sequence). V dropped 2 bases and J dropped 10 bases, with 12 bases sitting between them. The CDR3, as DNA: TGTGCCTGGAGTCCTGGGGGGGCATCACCCCTCCACTTT. Amino acid sequence: CAWSPGGASPLHF.

The rearrangement links TRBV6-2 or TRBV6-3 to TRBJ1-2, with D uncertain. This CDR3 spans 15 amino acids. V lost 2 bases to trimming and J lost 3 bases, with 13 bases between them. Germline-derived CDR1 and CDR2 are MNHEY and SVGEGT. CDR3 coding DNA: TGTGCCAGCAGTTACGCGGGTCAGCTCGACTATGGCTACACCTTC. As protein: CASSYAGQLDYGYTF.

The chain joins TRBV7-2 to TRBJ2-7; 9 bases line up with TRBD2. This CDR3 is built from 14 residues. The V gene's germline CDR1 is SGHTA and CDR2 FQGNSA. V lost 0 bases, J lost 5 bases, and 2 bases stayed unmatched. CDR3 in DNA: TGTGCCAGCAGCTTAGCTAGCGGGGGTAACGAGCAGTACTTC. Translated, it gives CASSLASGGNEQYF.

The chain employs TRBV28 and TRBJ1-4; possibly TRBD1 for D (6 bases). The CDR3 has 17 residues. V was shortened by 7 bases and J by 3 bases, with 21 bases between the two germline ends. Germline V lookup: CDR1 MDHEN, CDR2 SYDVKM. CDR3 bases: TGTGCCAGCAATTCTGATCAGGGGACCCTCCCTAATGAAAAACTGTTTTTT. Encoded protein: CASNSDQGTLPNEKLFF.

This chain links TRBV19 with TRBJ1-6; D remains ambiguous. V lost 5 bases to trimming and J lost 7 bases, with 15 bases between them. The CDR3 consists of 15 residues. Germline V gene data show CDR1 as LNHDA and CDR2 as SQIVND (reference sequence). The CDR3 DNA is TGTGCCAGTAGTTCGCGAGGTTGGGAGAATTCACCCCTCCACTTT. Encoded protein: CASSSRGWENSPLHF.

CDR3 DNA: TGCGCCAGCAGCTTGGAATTCGGTGGCGAGCAGTACTTC. Its translation: CASSLEFGGEQYF. V and J are TRBV5-1 and TRBJ2-7; D unclear. V was pared by 0 bases and J by 6 bases, with 10 bases between. CDR3 size: 13 residues. CDR1 and CDR2 from the germline V gene are SGHRS and YFSETQ.

This chain joins TRBV20-1 and TRBJ1-2; no clear D gene. The CDR3 sequence is 10 residues long. V shed 6 bases and J shed 4 bases, with 6 bases lying between them. Per germline, CDR1 DFQATT and CDR2 SNEGSKA (reference sequence). Here the CDR3 reads CSAYLYGYTF. The CDR3 nucleotides read TGCAGTGCCTACCTCTATGGCTACACCTTC.

DNA for the CDR3: TGCGCCAGCAGCTTAGGACAGGGGGCGGATGAAAAACTGTTTTTT. It translates to CASSLGQGADEKLFF. The gene calls are TRBV5-1 and TRBJ1-4; 11 positions match TRBD1. The CDR3 is 15 amino acids. The germline V gene has CDR1 SGHRS and CDR2 YFSETQ. Trimming took 2 bases from V and 6 from J; bases not matched to a gene: 3.

V is TRBV19 and J is TRBJ2-4, with D maybe TRBD1 (6 bases). In germline, CDR1 is LNHDA, CDR2 SQIVND (reference sequence). This CDR3 has 16 residues. Trimming stripped 4 bases from V and 14 bases from J, with 27 bases between. CDR3 in amino acids: CASSSTPGEAVFGKYF. For the CDR3, the DNA is TGTGCCAGTAGTAGTACCCCAGGGGAAGCAGTCTTTGGGAAGTACTTC.

This clone has a single count. This rearrangement joins TRBV11-2 to TRBJ1-1, with D unclear. This CDR3 comprises 17 residues. Trimming shortened V by 2 bases and J by 0 bases, and 16 bases separated the two germline ends. Germline-derived CDR1 and CDR2 are SGHAT and FQNNGV. CDR3 sequence reads: CASSLKSIRLLNTEAFF. DNA of the CDR3: TGTGCCAGCAGCTTAAAGAGCATCAGGCTTTTGAACACTGAAGCTTTCTTT. The whole variable domain, remainder taken from reference TRBV11-2 and TRBJ1-1, is EAGVAQSPRYKIIEKRQSVAFWCNPISGHATLYWYQQILGQGPKLLIQFQNNGVVDDSQLPKDRFSAERLKGVDSTLKIQPAKLEDSAVYLCASSLKSIRLLNTEAFFGQGTRLTVV.

The chain carries TRBV10-1 and TRBJ2-1, with D possibly matching TRBD2 (6 bases). V lost 3 bases and J lost 3, with 12 bases in between. The CDR3 is made up of 15 amino acids. Germline CDR1 reads WNHNN; CDR2 reads SYGVQD (reference sequence). In DNA, the CDR3 is TGCGCCAGCAGTGACGGGGGAGAAATCTACAATGAGCAGTTCTTC. Translating it yields CASSDGGEIYNEQFF.

The V and J genes are TRBV3-1 (or the pseudogene TRBV3-2) and TRBJ2-6; a possible D gene is TRBD1 (6 bases). Germline V gives CDR1 LGHDT, CDR2 YNNKEL (reference sequence). Between the trimmed V and J ends, which lost 1 base and 0 bases, there was a span of 13 bases. The CDR3 is 18 amino acids. Here the CDR3 DNA reads TGTGCCAGCAGCCAAGGATGGGCAGGGGACTCTGGGGCCAACGTCCTGACTTTC. It encodes CASSQGWAGDSGANVLTF.

This clone was picked up one time. The chain uses TRBV14 and TRBJ2-5; TRBD2 agrees at 8 bases. Germline V gene lookup returns CDR1 SGHDN and CDR2 FVKESK. J lost 5 bases, V lost 6 bases, and 14 bases had no gene match. The length of the CDR3 is 16 residues. DNA for the CDR3: TGTGCCAGCAGTCCACAGGCCCTAGCGGGTTTTGAGACCCAGTACTTC. Amino acids: CASSPQALAGFETQYF.

In its sample, this clone was seen many times. V and J are TRBV12-3 or TRBV12-4 and TRBJ2-1, with D maybe TRBD2 (5 bases). The CDR3 has 12 residues. Trimming removed 5 bases at V and 4 bases at J, with 6 bases between. The CDR3 is CASSRLYNEQFF. CDR3 nucleotides: TGTGCCAGCAGTCGACTATACAATGAGCAGTTCTTC.

The chain employs TRBV25-1 and TRBJ1-1; D uncertain. CDR1 and CDR2 from the germline V gene are MGHDK and SYGVNS. V lost 6 bases and J lost 5, with 13 bases in between. The CDR3 is 13 residues long. The CDR3 region has the DNA TGTGCCAGCAGGGGTCAAGGCAGGACTGAAGCTTTCTTT. As protein: CASRGQGRTEAFF.

The V and J genes are TRBV2 and TRBJ2-1, with 16 bases fitting TRBD2. Germline CDR1 reads SNHLY; CDR2 reads FYNNEI. V was pared by 6 bases and J by 7 bases, with 6 bases of the junction left unmatched. The CDR3 is made up of 16 amino acids. In DNA form, the CDR3 reads TGTGCCAGCAGCCGGGGACTAGCGGGGGGGCGGAATGAGCAGTTCTTC. It specifies CASSRGLAGGRNEQFF.